These 27 T cell receptor beta chains originate from one sample sequenced in a study of human T cells and chemical hapten exposure. MiXCR, run by TCRdb on the RACE reads, gives a single entry per CDR3 protein. Among about 260,000 distinct CDR3 sequences listed, about 9.4% were seen once. Time point specified: pre-sensitization, week 0. Described treatment: therapeutic diphenylcyclopropenone sensitization with weekly scalp DPC. This sample comprised whole blood, obtained in connection with sensitization to the hapten diphenylcyclopropenone (DPC). All receptors derive from a woman in her thirties or forties with alopecia areata. Some clones in this sample may be carry-over from other donors' samples.

The chain links TRBV5-1 to TRBJ2-2; 7 bases agree with TRBD2. J was trimmed by 3 bases and V by 1 base; bases with no gene match: 3. There are 15 residues in the CDR3. Per germline, CDR1 SGHRS and CDR2 YFSETQ. In DNA form, the CDR3 reads TGCGCCAGCAGCTTGCAGCGGGAACACACCGGGGAGCTGTTTTTT. Protein: CASSLQREHTGELFF.

The rearrangement joins TRBV12-3 or TRBV12-4 to TRBJ1-6, with D hard to call. Trimming removed 7 bases at V and 7 bases at J, with 14 bases between. The CDR3 sequence is 14 residues long. Here the CDR3 DNA reads TGTGCCAGCACACTTGGCAACGGGAATTCACCCCTCCACTTT. Protein sequence: CASTLGNGNSPLHF.

This clonotype appeared a few times. The rearrangement links TRBV20-1 to TRBJ2-7; D is unclear. V was clipped by 1 base and J by 4 bases, with 5 bases between them. There are 11 residues in the CDR3. Germline V gene data show CDR1 as DFQATT and CDR2 as SNEGSKA (reference sequence). CDR3 bases: TGCAGTGCTAGAGTATTATACGAGCAGTACTTC. It yields the protein CSARVLYEQYF.

This clonotype was counted between two and nine times. The V and J genes are TRBV12-3 or TRBV12-4 and TRBJ2-7, with 8 bases aligning to TRBD2. Trimming removed 5 bases from V and 3 bases from J; junction bases left unmatched: 15. This CDR3 is built from 17 residues. The CDR3 coding sequence is TGTGCCAGCAGTCCCCCGAGGACTAGCCCCGATTACTACGAGCAGTACTTC. The encoded protein is CASSPPRTSPDYYEQYF.

This clonotype was seen only a few times. The V call is TRBV15, the J call TRBJ1-1; possibly TRBD1 for D (6 bases). The CDR3 is made up of 16 amino acids. V was trimmed by 0 bases and J by 3 bases, leaving 14 bases between them. In germline, CDR1 is LNHNV, CDR2 YYDKDF (reference sequence). CDR3 in amino acids: CATSRDLGPGDTEAFF. The CDR3 DNA sequence: TGTGCCACCAGCAGAGATCTTGGTCCAGGGGACACTGAAGCTTTCTTT.

The rearrangement joins TRBV5-4 to TRBJ1-4; the D is unclear. This CDR3 contains 15 residues. Germline V lookup: CDR1 SGHNT, CDR2 YYREEE (reference sequence). With 4 bases removed from V and 4 bases from J, the gap between germline ends came to 14 bases. The chain's CDR3 is CASSLGSAINEKLFF. The CDR3 bases are TGTGCCAGCAGCCTGGGCTCGGCTATTAATGAAAAACTGTTTTTT. Together with reference TRBV5-4 and TRBJ1-4, the CDR3 gives the full variable domain: ETGVTQSPTHLIKTRGQQVTLRCSSQSGHNTVSWYQQALGQGPQFIFQYYREEENGRGNFPPRFSGLQFPNYSSELNVNALELDDSALYLCASSLGSAINEKLFFGSGTQLSVL.

This chain joins TRBV20-1 and TRBJ2-4, with a weak D call TRBD2 (6 bases). The germline CDR1 and CDR2 sequences are DFQATT and SNEGSKA (reference sequence). The CDR3 contains 13 residues. V was shortened by 1 base and J by 11 bases, with 15 bases between the two germline ends. CDR3 DNA sequence: TGCAGTGCTAGAGTGGCTAGCGTATTTGTTCAGTACTTC. This codes for CSARVASVFVQYF.

This clonotype was observed a few times. The DNA of the CDR3 is TGCAGTGCTAGACTGGGACAGGGCTCAAAAAACATTCAGTACTTC. Amino acids: CSARLGQGSKNIQYF. The chain uses TRBV20-1 and TRBJ2-4; TRBD1 aligns across 9 bases. Unmatched junction bases numbered 6, after V lost 2 bases and J lost 4 bases. The CDR3 sequence is 15 residues long. The germline V gene encodes CDR1 DFQATT and CDR2 SNEGSKA (reference sequence).

The rearrangement joins TRBV9 to TRBJ2-7, with 8 bases lining up with TRBD2. Germline V gene lookup returns CDR1 SGDLS and CDR2 YYNGEE. The CDR3 has 19 residues. V lost 7 bases to trimming and J lost 2 bases; unmatched junction nucleotides: 23. CDR3 residues: CASPNISGLVLRSTYEQYF. The CDR3 coding sequence is TGTGCCAGCCCCAACATATCGGGACTAGTCCTTCGGAGTACCTACGAGCAGTACTTC. The full variable domain, rest sourced from reference TRBV9 and TRBJ2-7, is DSGVTQTPKHLITATGQRVTLRCSPRSGDLSVYWYQQSLDQGLQFLIQYYNGEERAKGNILERFSAQQFPDLHSELNLSSLELGDSALYFCASPNISGLVLRSTYEQYFGPGTRLTVT.

This clonotype was counted a few times. The chain couples TRBV27 to TRBJ2-3; 11 bases line up with TRBD2. Trimming took 6 bases from V and 2 from J; bases not matched to a gene: 7. The CDR3 runs to 16 residues. Germline loops: CDR1 MNHEY, CDR2 SMNVEV (reference sequence). CDR3 bases: TGTGCCAGCAGAACAGGGACTAGCGGCGACACAGATACGCAGTATTTT. Translation gives CASRTGTSGDTDTQYF.

Notes on this clonotype: The junction does not match germline at one end; this may be a read error. The chain recombines TRBV5-1 with TRBJ2-6; 7 nucleotides align to TRBD2. CDR3 length: 17 residues. Germline assignment: CDR1 SGHRS and CDR2 YFSETQ. The chain's CDR3 is CTSSSRGGSSGANVLTF. CDR3 coding DNA: TGCACCAGCAGCTCCCGCGGGGGAAGCTCTGGGGCCAACGTCCTGACTTTC.

In DNA, the CDR3 is TGTGCCAGCTCACTAGGGACTAGCGGTCGAGGTTACTTC. Translation: CASSLGTSGRGYF. The chain has TRBV18 and TRBJ2-7; 11 nucleotides agree with TRBD2. The CDR3 is made up of 13 amino acids. The germline V gene encodes CDR1 KGHSH and CDR2 LQKENI. The V segment lost 4 bases and the J segment 13 bases; nucleotides outside the gene matches: 9.

The rearrangement links TRBV5-6 to TRBJ2-3; either TRBD1 or TRBD2 may fit D (6 bases each). The V and J ends lost 1 base and 4 bases respectively, with 10 bases between them. Germline-derived CDR1 and CDR2 are SGHDT and YYEEEE. CDR3 length: 14 amino acids. The CDR3 region has the DNA TGTGCCAGCAGCTTGCCGGGGGCCCCAGATACGCAGTATTTT. Its translation is CASSLPGAPDTQYF. Full variable domain (missing parts from reference TRBV5-6 and TRBJ2-3): DAGVTQSPTHLIKTRGQQVTLRCSPKSGHDTVSWYQQALGQGPQFIFQYYEEEERQRGNFPDRFSGHQFPNYSSELNVNALLLGDSALYLCASSLPGAPDTQYFGPGTRLTVL.

The V gene is TRBV6-1, the J gene TRBJ2-7; 7 nucleotides match TRBD1. This CDR3 region has 14 residues. Germline V gene sequence: CDR1 MNHNS, CDR2 SASEGT. The V and J ends lost 6 bases and 6 bases, in that order; junction bases with no gene match: 11. The CDR3: CASRRQGMGSEQYF. CDR3 DNA: TGTGCCAGCAGACGACAGGGTATGGGGAGCGAGCAGTACTTC.

This clonotype was found many times. CDR3 sequence: CASTAIPGQGAYGYTF. The CDR3 DNA reads TGCGCCAGCACCGCTATCCCCGGACAGGGTGCCTATGGCTACACCTTC. The rearrangement uses TRBV4-1 and TRBJ1-2; 8 bases line up with TRBD1. Germline lookup yields CDR1 MGHRA and CDR2 YSYEKL. This CDR3 has 16 residues. After removal of 7 bases from V and 4 bases from J, the junction contained 14 bases not matched to a gene.

This clonotype was observed at least ten times. The V gene is TRBV2, the J gene TRBJ2-2; TRBD2 aligns across 7 bases. The CDR3 has 14 amino acids. With V trimmed by 7 bases and J by 1 base, 3 bases remained unmatched. The germline V gene has CDR1 SNHLY and CDR2 FYNNEI. Here the CDR3 reads CASTGLGNTGELFF. Written as DNA, the CDR3 is TGTGCCAGCACTGGACTAGGGAACACCGGGGAGCTGTTTTTT.

This chain joins TRBV24-1 and TRBJ1-5; D is unclear. Trimming shortened V by 2 bases and J by 10 bases, and 17 bases separated the two germline ends. Germline V CDR1 and CDR2: KGHDR, SFDVKD. The length of the CDR3 is 15 residues. CDR3 region: CATSDSRTGFSPQHF. The DNA of the CDR3 is TGTGCCACCAGTGATTCACGGACCGGGTTTAGCCCCCAGCATTTT.

This clonotype was seen a few times. The genes are TRBV20-1 and TRBJ2-5; 9 bases agree with TRBD2. The CDR3 covers 15 residues. The germline gives CDR1 DFQATT, CDR2 SNEGSKA (reference sequence). After removal of 5 bases from V and 4 bases from J, the junction contained 11 bases not matched to a gene. Here the CDR3 reads CSASLHSGSAETQYF. In DNA, the CDR3 is TGCAGTGCTTCCTTACATAGCGGGAGTGCAGAGACCCAGTACTTC.

The V call is TRBV6-5, the J call TRBJ2-7; D not certain. V lost 6 bases to trimming and J lost 5 bases, with 20 bases between them. CDR3 length equals 15 residues. CDR1 is MNHEY and CDR2 is SVGAGI in the germline V gene. The CDR3 DNA follows: TGTGCCAGCAGGGACCGGGTGGGGTCCCTGAACGAGCAGTACTTC. It translates to CASRDRVGSLNEQYF.

This CDR3 is CASSLRGYNQPQHF. DNA for the CDR3: TGTGCCAGCAGTTTGCGAGGATACAATCAGCCCCAGCATTTT. The chain employs TRBV12-3 or TRBV12-4 and TRBJ1-5; D unclear. The CDR3 is 14 residues long. Trimming took off 3 bases at V and 3 bases at J, with 9 bases between the two ends.

This clonotype came up a few times. The V gene is TRBV12-3 or TRBV12-4, the J gene TRBJ2-7; 7 bases are a match to TRBD2. The CDR3 covers 18 residues. The trim removed 2 bases at V and 1 base at J, leaving 14 bases unmatched. The CDR3 coding sequence is TGTGCCAGCAGTTTAACTCGAGCGGGACCGCTTTCTTCCTACGAGCAGTACTTC. Translated, it gives CASSLTRAGPLSSYEQYF.

The chain combines TRBV5-1 with TRBJ2-2; unclear D gene. This CDR3 comprises 15 residues. Between the trimmed V and J ends, which lost 6 bases and 1 base, there was a span of 13 bases. From germline, CDR1 is SGHRS and CDR2 YFSETQ. CDR3 bases: TGCGCCAGCAACCAAGAAAGGAAGAACACCGGGGAGCTGTTTTTT. As protein: CASNQERKNTGELFF.

This clonotype was detected only a few times. This chain joins TRBV4-2 and TRBJ2-5; no definite D call. The CDR3 is 14 amino acids. CDR1 is LGHNA and CDR2 is YNFKEQ in the germline V gene. The V end was cut by 6 bases, the J end by 5 bases, with 16 bases between. CDR3 loop: CASRKSGFGETQYF. CDR3 DNA sequence: TGTGCCAGCAGGAAATCAGGATTCGGGGAGACCCAGTACTTC.

This clonotype was counted only a few times. J is TRBJ2-3 and V is TRBV24-1; 7 bases agree with TRBD2. Germline V gene data show CDR1 as KGHDR and CDR2 as SFDVKD. This CDR3 has 13 amino acids. Losses at the gene ends were 9 bases for V and 3 bases for J; bases not matched to a gene: 5. The CDR3 loop reads CATAGGLTDTQYF. DNA of the CDR3: TGTGCCACCGCCGGGGGGTTGACAGATACGCAGTATTTT.

This clonotype was picked up a small number of times. CDR3 nucleotide sequence: TGTGCCAGCAGACCCGGACTAGCGGCCTTTCAGTATTTT. Translated, it gives CASRPGLAAFQYF. The rearrangement links TRBV6-5 to TRBJ2-3; 10 positions match TRBD2. V was pared by 6 bases and J by 12 bases, with 9 bases of the junction left unmatched. The CDR3 is 13 amino acids. Germline loops: CDR1 MNHEY, CDR2 SVGAGI.

V and J are TRBV12-3 or TRBV12-4 and TRBJ2-7; no firm D call. CDR3 length equals 12 residues. The ends were cut back, 2 bases at V and 6 bases at J, with 8 bases in the middle. The DNA for the CDR3 is TGTGCCAGCAGTTTAAATACAGCCGAGCAGTACTTC. Translated: CASSLNTAEQYF.

In its sample, this clonotype was seen a few times. The CDR3 bases are TGTGCCAGCAGCTCTAGACTAGCGGGAGGAATCGAGCAGTACTTC. Protein: CASSSRLAGGIEQYF. The chain employs TRBV5-8 and TRBJ2-7; TRBD2 agrees at 13 bases. CDR3 length: 15 residues. Looked up from germline, CDR1 is SGHTS and CDR2 is YDEGEE. V dropped 3 bases and J dropped 6; count of bases not matched to a gene: 6.